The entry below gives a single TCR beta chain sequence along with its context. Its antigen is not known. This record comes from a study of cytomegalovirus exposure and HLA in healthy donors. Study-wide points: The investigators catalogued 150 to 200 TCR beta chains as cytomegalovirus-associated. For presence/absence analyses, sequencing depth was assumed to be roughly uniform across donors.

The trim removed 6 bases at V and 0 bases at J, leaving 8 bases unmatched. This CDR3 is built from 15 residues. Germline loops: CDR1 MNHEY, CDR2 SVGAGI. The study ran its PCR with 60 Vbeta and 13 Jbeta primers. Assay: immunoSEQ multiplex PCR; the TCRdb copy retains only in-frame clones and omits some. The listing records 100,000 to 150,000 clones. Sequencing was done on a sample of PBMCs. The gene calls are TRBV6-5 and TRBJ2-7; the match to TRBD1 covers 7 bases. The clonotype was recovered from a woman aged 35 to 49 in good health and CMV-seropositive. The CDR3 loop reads CASRPGQESSYEQYF. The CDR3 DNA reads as TGTGCCAGCAGACCCGGACAGGAGAGCTCCTACGAGCAGTACTTC.